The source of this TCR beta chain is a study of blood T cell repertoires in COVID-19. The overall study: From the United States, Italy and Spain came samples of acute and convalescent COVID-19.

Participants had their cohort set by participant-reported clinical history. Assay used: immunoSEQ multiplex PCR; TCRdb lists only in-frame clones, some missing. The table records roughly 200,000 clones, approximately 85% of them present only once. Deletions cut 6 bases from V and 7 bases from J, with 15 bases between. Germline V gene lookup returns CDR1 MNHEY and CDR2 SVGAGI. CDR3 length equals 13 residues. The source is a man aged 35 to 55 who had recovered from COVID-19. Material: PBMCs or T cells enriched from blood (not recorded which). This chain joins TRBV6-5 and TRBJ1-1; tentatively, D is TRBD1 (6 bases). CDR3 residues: CASRGGQTFEAFF. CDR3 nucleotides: TGTGCCAGCAGGGGGGGGCAGACTTTTGAAGCTTTCTTT.